This passage covers 31 T cell receptor beta chains from one sample sequenced in a study of brain T cells in children with intractable seizures. Clones were read by immunoSEQ multiplex PCR, and TCRdb kept only the in-frame ones, dropping some. The table includes 95,000 to 120,000 clones, around 94% detected once. Sequencing was performed on peripheral blood, taken at surgery. The source of these receptors is a boy in the first two years of life with hemimegalencephaly and intractable seizures.

The chain recombines TRBV18 with TRBJ2-1, with D tentatively TRBD2 (6 bases). CDR3 length equals 15 residues. With 3 bases removed from V and 2 bases from J, the gap between germline ends came to 11 bases. The germline V gene encodes CDR1 KGHSH and CDR2 LQKENI. The CDR3 DNA reads as TGTGCCAGCTCACCCGGGGTAGCGGCCTACAATGAGCAGTTCTTC. Its translation: CASSPGVAAYNEQFF.

This chain links TRBV18 with TRBJ2-7, with 8 bases matching TRBD2. This CDR3 has 13 residues. The trim removed 6 bases at V and 3 bases at J, leaving 4 bases unmatched. Per germline, CDR1 KGHSH and CDR2 LQKENI. Here the CDR3 reads CASSPGLGYEQYF. The CDR3 DNA reads TGTGCCAGCTCCCCGGGACTAGGCTACGAGCAGTACTTC.

V is TRBV29-1 and J is TRBJ1-2, with 9 bases that match TRBD1. Germline loops: CDR1 SQVTM, CDR2 ANQGSEA. The CDR3 loop spans 14 amino acids. Trimming took 6 bases from V and 4 from J; bases not matched to a gene: 9. The CDR3 sequence is CSVYPGQGGYGYTF. The CDR3 region has the DNA TGCAGCGTGTATCCGGGACAGGGAGGCTATGGCTACACCTTC.

The chain carries TRBV7-2 and TRBJ2-7; no definite D call. The CDR3 is 11 residues long. Germline CDR1 and CDR2: SGHTA and FQGNSA. V was cut by 5 bases and J by 0 bases, with 2 bases left in between. CDR3 sequence (DNA): TGTGCCAGCAGCCCCTCCTACGAGCAGTACTTC. Protein product: CASSPSYEQYF. Complete variable domain (other parts from reference TRBV7-2 and TRBJ2-7): GAGVSQSPSNKVTEKGKDVELRCDPISGHTALYWYRQSLGQGLEFLIYFQGNSAPDKSGLPSDRFSAERTGGSVSTLTIQRTQQEDSAVYLCASSPSYEQYFGPGTRLTVT.

This clone was seen once. J is TRBJ1-2 and V is TRBV11-2, with 8 bases matching TRBD1. Germline loops: CDR1 SGHAT, CDR2 FQNNGV. Trimming at V came to 1 base and at J to 7 bases, leaving 2 bases not matched to a gene. The CDR3 has 13 amino acids. CDR3 sequence (DNA): TGTGCCAGCAGCTTAGCAGGGGGCTTTGGCTACACCTTC. It translates to CASSLAGGFGYTF.

The CDR3 reads CASSDGASEQFF. CDR3 DNA sequence: TGTGCCAGCAGTGACGGAGCCAGTGAGCAGTTCTTC. The chain is built from TRBV6-4 and TRBJ2-1; no clear D gene. The germline V gene has CDR1 MRHNA and CDR2 SNTAGT. Trimming removed 2 bases from V and 9 bases from J, with 8 bases in between. The CDR3 length is 12 residues.

The chain employs TRBV10-2 and TRBJ2-7; TRBD1 is a possible D gene (7 bases). Germline CDR1 and CDR2: WSHSY and SAAADI. The CDR3 is 15 residues long. Trimming stripped 8 bases from V and 3 bases from J, with 20 bases between. The CDR3 sequence is CASGNAGQSLYEQYF. In DNA, the CDR3 is TGCGCCAGCGGGAACGCGGGACAGTCCCTCTACGAGCAGTACTTC.

The chain has TRBV19 and TRBJ1-3; 10 nucleotides align to TRBD1. The CDR3 covers 17 residues. The germline V gene has CDR1 LNHDA and CDR2 SQIVND (reference sequence). With 6 bases clipped from V and 4 bases from J, the junction kept 12 bases outside the gene matches. The CDR3 nucleotides are TGTGCCAGTAGGGAAATAACCGGGACAGGGGTCGGAAACACCATATATTTT. This sequence encodes CASREITGTGVGNTIYF.

The chain recombines TRBV5-4 with TRBJ1-2; TRBD1 matches 8 bases. The CDR3 has 16 residues. Trimming cost V 5 bases and J 5 bases; bases outside gene matches: 14. In germline, CDR1 is SGHNT, CDR2 YYREEE (reference sequence). CDR3 region: CASRLTLKTGAYGYTF. The CDR3 coding sequence is TGTGCCAGCAGATTGACTTTAAAGACAGGGGCTTATGGCTACACCTTC.

V is TRBV24-1 and J is TRBJ2-3, with no clear D. The germline V gene has CDR1 KGHDR and CDR2 SFDVKD. The V end lost 0 bases, the J end lost 0 bases, and 12 bases lay between the germline ends. CDR3 length: 17 amino acids. CDR3 sequence reads: CATSDLPTSDSTDTQYF. DNA for the CDR3: TGTGCCACCAGTGATTTGCCGACATCTGATAGCACAGATACGCAGTATTTT.

The chain uses TRBV15 and TRBJ1-1; 10 nucleotides match TRBD1. The CDR3 loop spans 15 amino acids. The trim removed 3 bases at V and 1 base at J, leaving 2 bases unmatched. Germline CDR1 is LNHNV and CDR2 is YYDKDF (reference sequence). The CDR3 is CATSRGTGENTEAFF. The CDR3 nucleotides are TGTGCCACCAGCAGGGGGACAGGGGAGAACACTGAAGCTTTCTTT.

This chain links TRBV5-1 with TRBJ2-5; TRBD2 matches at 7 bases. Germline CDR1 is SGHRS and CDR2 is YFSETQ. This CDR3 is built from 15 residues. Unmatched junction bases numbered 3, after V lost 0 bases and J lost 1 base. In DNA form, the CDR3 reads TGCGCCAGCAGCTTGGGGGTAGCGGGCCAAGAGACCCAGTACTTC. It translates to CASSLGVAGQETQYF.

This clone was seen just once. This chain joins TRBV5-1 and TRBJ2-2, with TRBD1 matching 8 bases. J lost 2 bases, V lost 2 bases, and 2 bases had no gene match. Germline CDR1 is SGHRS and CDR2 is YFSETQ. This CDR3 is built from 15 residues. CDR3 in DNA: TGCGCCAGCAGCTTCGGACAGGGAAACACCGGGGAGCTGTTTTTT. Translation gives CASSFGQGNTGELFF.

This clone showed up just once. The chain links TRBV19 to TRBJ2-5; the D gene is possibly TRBD1 (5 bases). Trimming removed 10 bases from V and 9 bases from J, with 21 bases in between. The CDR3 loop spans 13 amino acids. Germline CDR1 is LNHDA and CDR2 is SQIVND (reference sequence). CDR3 in amino acids: CATSLRRVGPQYF. Here the CDR3 DNA reads TGTGCCACTTCCCTTCGCAGGGTAGGGCCCCAGTACTTC.

The chain uses TRBV9 and TRBJ2-1; D is unresolved. Trimming took 2 bases from V and 7 from J, leaving 7 bases between them. The CDR3 has 12 amino acids. In germline, CDR1 is SGDLS, CDR2 YYNGEE. The CDR3 sequence is CASSVYWNEQFF. The CDR3 nucleotides read TGTGCCAGCAGCGTCTATTGGAATGAGCAGTTCTTC.

This chain links TRBV11-2 with TRBJ1-1; a possible D gene is TRBD1 (5 bases). CDR1 is SGHAT, CDR2 FQNNGV, per germline. The CDR3 is 15 residues long. V was cut by 0 bases and J by 3 bases, with 11 bases left in between. In DNA, the CDR3 is TGTGCCAGCAGCTTAGATCCGGGGGGATACACTGAAGCTTTCTTT. It encodes CASSLDPGGYTEAFF.

The J gene is TRBJ2-5, the V gene TRBV5-1, with TRBD1 matching 7 bases. The CDR3 has 15 amino acids. Germline-derived CDR1 and CDR2 are SGHRS and YFSETQ. V gave up 7 bases and J gave up 1 base; unmatched junction bases: 10. CDR3 sequence: CASQPGQTLQETQYF. DNA of the CDR3: TGCGCCAGCCAACCGGGACAGACACTCCAAGAGACCCAGTACTTC.

V gene TRBV10-3 combines with J gene TRBJ1-1, with TRBD1 identical over 9 bases. The CDR3 has 14 residues. With 9 bases clipped from V and 1 base from J, the junction kept 6 bases outside the gene matches. Germline V gene data show CDR1 as ENHRY and CDR2 as SYGVKD. Here the CDR3 DNA reads TGTGCCATTCTACAGGGGGCCGGGAACACTGAAGCTTTCTTT. It specifies CAILQGAGNTEAFF.

In its sample, this clone was seen once. The chain couples TRBV24-1 to TRBJ1-1, with TRBD1 matching 8 bases. V gave up 4 bases and J gave up 3 bases; unmatched junction bases: 6. Germline-derived CDR1 and CDR2 are KGHDR and SFDVKD. The CDR3 spans 15 residues. CDR3 sequence: CATSDPLTGDTEAFF. The CDR3 DNA reads as TGTGCCACCAGTGACCCCCTGACAGGGGACACTGAAGCTTTCTTT.

This clone was seen more than once but under ten times. This chain links TRBV6-5 with TRBJ1-2; 12 nucleotides align to TRBD1. The germline V gene encodes CDR1 MNHEY and CDR2 SVGAGI. The CDR3 consists of 14 residues. The V gene end was trimmed by 6 bases and the J gene end by 6 bases; junction bases not matched to a gene: 5. CDR3 residues: CASSRDRGRDGYTF. In DNA, the CDR3 is TGTGCCAGCAGCCGGGACAGGGGGCGCGATGGCTACACCTTC.

This clone has just one count. The chain uses TRBV7-9 and TRBJ2-5; a possible D gene is TRBD2 (6 bases). CDR1 and CDR2 from the germline V gene are SEHNR and FQNEAQ (reference sequence). Trimming cost V 1 base and J 2 bases, with 11 bases left between them. The CDR3 length is 15 residues. CDR3 protein: CASSLGGLRQETQYF. CDR3 sequence (DNA): TGTGCCAGCAGCTTAGGTGGACTACGGCAAGAGACCCAGTACTTC.

The V call is TRBV6-5, the J call TRBJ1-2; D is ambiguous. The CDR3 length is 13 residues. Deletions cut 2 bases from V and 5 bases from J, with 9 bases between. CDR1 and CDR2 (germline): MNHEY, SVGAGI. In nucleotides, the CDR3 is TGTGCCAGCAGTTACAGGGCTCAGTATGGCTACACCTTC. Its translation is CASSYRAQYGYTF.

V gene TRBV4-2 combines with J gene TRBJ2-1; 13 positions agree with TRBD2. This CDR3 is built from 19 residues. The germline CDR1 and CDR2 sequences are LGHNA and YNFKEQ. Germline trimming cut 4 bases from V and 0 bases from J; bases unmatched to any gene: 9. The CDR3 bases are TGTGCCAGCAGCCCTGGACTAGCGGGAGCCCCGAGCTCCTACAATGAGCAGTTCTTC. Amino acid sequence: CASSPGLAGAPSSYNEQFF.

The gene calls are TRBV13 and TRBJ2-2; D is undetermined. CDR1 and CDR2 from the germline V gene are PRHDT and FYEKMQ (reference sequence). V lost 4 bases and J lost 2, with 2 bases in between. The CDR3 length is 12 residues. This CDR3 reads CASSSNTGELFF. The CDR3 DNA reads TGTGCCAGCAGCTCAAACACCGGGGAGCTGTTTTTT.

V is TRBV27 and J is TRBJ2-7, with 8 nucleotides matching TRBD1. The V segment lost 4 bases and the J segment 2 bases; nucleotides outside the gene matches: 7. The CDR3 consists of 15 residues. The germline gives CDR1 MNHEY, CDR2 SMNVEV (reference sequence). The CDR3 spells CASSSRQGATYEQYF. The CDR3 region has the DNA TGTGCCAGCAGTTCAAGGCAGGGGGCAACCTACGAGCAGTACTTC.

CDR3 sequence (DNA): TGTGCCAGCAGCTTCTTGACTAGCCGGATACAAGAGACCCAGTACTTC. It is translated as CASSFLTSRIQETQYF. The rearrangement uses TRBV6-6 and TRBJ2-5; 7 bases align to TRBD2. Germline-derived CDR1 and CDR2 are MNHNY and SVGAGI (reference sequence). V gave up 6 bases and J gave up 2 bases; unmatched junction bases: 12. This CDR3 contains 16 residues.

The sample holds one count of this clone. The CDR3 bases are TGCGCCAGCGGGAGCGGGAGAGGCGCAGATACGCAGTATTTT. Its translation is CASGSGRGADTQYF. The chain combines TRBV10-2 with TRBJ2-3, with TRBD2 matching 8 bases. The CDR3 has 14 amino acids. Trimming cost V 8 bases and J 4 bases; bases outside gene matches: 8. Germline CDR1 is WSHSY and CDR2 is SAAADI.

The CDR3 DNA follows: TGTGCCAGCAGCGGGGACAGTTCTTCCTATGGCTACACCTTC. Translating gives CASSGDSSSYGYTF. V gene TRBV5-4 combines with J gene TRBJ1-2; 7 bases match TRBD1. Germline trimming cut 4 bases from V and 4 bases from J; bases unmatched to any gene: 7. CDR3 size: 14 residues. CDR1 and CDR2 (germline): SGHNT, YYREEE (reference sequence).

CDR3 bases: TGTGCCAGCAGCCAGACGACAGGGGAGGACGGCTACACCTTC. Amino acid sequence: CASSQTTGEDGYTF. J is TRBJ1-2 and V is TRBV3-1 (or the pseudogene TRBV3-2); the match to TRBD1 covers 8 bases. The V gene end was trimmed by 3 bases and the J gene end by 8 bases; junction bases not matched to a gene: 8. The CDR3 is 14 amino acids. Per the germline V gene, CDR1 is LGHDT and CDR2 is YNNKEL (reference sequence).

The genes are TRBV2 and TRBJ2-5; TRBD1 might be the D (5 bases). V was clipped by 0 bases and J by 5 bases, with 19 bases between them. The CDR3 covers 17 residues. In germline, CDR1 is SNHLY, CDR2 FYNNEI. Here the CDR3 reads CASSEAFWLAAGETQYF. In DNA form, the CDR3 reads TGTGCCAGCAGTGAAGCGTTTTGGCTGGCCGCAGGGGAGACCCAGTACTTC.

The rearrangement joins TRBV5-1 to TRBJ2-5; the D gene is possibly TRBD2 (5 bases). In germline, CDR1 is SGHRS, CDR2 YFSETQ. V lost 9 bases and J 3 bases, leaving 18 bases between the germline ends. The CDR3 extends over 14 amino acids. This CDR3 is CATAPSRGEETQYF. CDR3 coding DNA: TGCGCCACCGCCCCCTCTCGGGGAGAAGAGACCCAGTACTTC.